The present T cell receptor beta chain was sequenced within a study of response to subunit inactivated influenza vaccine. Each CDR3 protein is one row after TCRdb ran MiXCR on the RT-PCR reads. The sample lists hundreds of thousands of distinct CDR3 sequences, 12% occurring once. Sequences were derived from PBMCs from blood, sampled on the day of vaccination. This sequence originates from a man aged 50 to 60 who received an inactivated influenza vaccine.

Written as DNA, the CDR3 is TGTGCCTGGAGTGCGGACAGGGGGCTTTCGGGGCTGTTTTTT. Protein: CAWSADRGLSGLFF. The chain employs TRBV30 and TRBJ1-4, with 11 positions matching TRBD1. The junction had 9 bases not matched to a gene; V was cut back by 1 base and J by 14 bases. The CDR3 spans 14 residues. Germline CDR1 reads GTSNPN; CDR2 reads SVGIG (reference sequence).